This T cell receptor (beta chain) was identified in a study of memory CD4+ T cells and cytomegalovirus serostatus. CDR3 length: 13 amino acids. Germline V lookup: CDR1 SGHNT, CDR2 YENEEA. V lost 4 bases to trimming and J lost 6 bases; unmatched junction nucleotides: 3. Single viable CD3+CD4+CD8-CD45RO+ cells were sorted as the memory CD4+ T cells. Repertoires were generated with immunoSEQ multiplex PCR, while TCRdb's copy carries only in-frame clones and drops some. Of about 45,000 clones listed, approximately 82% are singletons. The chain carries TRBV11-3 and TRBJ2-3; 8 bases map to TRBD2. The source material was memory CD4+ T cells from blood. The sequence was obtained from an adult in good health and CMV-seronegative. The DNA of the CDR3 is TGTGCCAGCAGCTCCTCGGGGGGGGATACGCAGTATTTT. Translated: CASSSSGGDTQYF. The complete variable domain, with remaining parts taken from reference TRBV11-3 and TRBJ2-3, reads EAGVVQSPRYKIIEKKQPVAFWCNPISGHNTLYWYLQNLGQGPELLIRYENEEAVDDSQLPKDRFSAERLKGVDSTLKIQPAELGDSAVYLCASSSSGGDTQYFGPGTRLTVL.